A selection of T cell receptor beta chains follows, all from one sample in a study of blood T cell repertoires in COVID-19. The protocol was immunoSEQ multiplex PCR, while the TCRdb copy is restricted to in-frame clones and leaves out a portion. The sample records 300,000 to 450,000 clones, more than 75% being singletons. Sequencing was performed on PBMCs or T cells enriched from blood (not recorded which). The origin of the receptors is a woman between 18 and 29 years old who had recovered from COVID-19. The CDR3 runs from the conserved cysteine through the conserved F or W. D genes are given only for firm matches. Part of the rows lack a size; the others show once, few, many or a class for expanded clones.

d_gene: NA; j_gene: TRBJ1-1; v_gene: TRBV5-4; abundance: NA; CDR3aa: CASTTGIGTEAFF; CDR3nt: TGTGCCAGCACCACAGGTATTGGCACTGAAGCTTTCTTT
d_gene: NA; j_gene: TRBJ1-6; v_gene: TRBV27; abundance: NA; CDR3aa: CASTSGSGEDSPLHF; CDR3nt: TGTGCCAGCACCTCGGGCAGCGGGGAGGATTCACCCCTCCACTTT
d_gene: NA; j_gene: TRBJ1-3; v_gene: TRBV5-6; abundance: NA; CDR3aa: CASSWSPGWDTIYF; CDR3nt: TGTGCCAGCAGCTGGAGTCCGGGGTGGGACACCATATATTTT
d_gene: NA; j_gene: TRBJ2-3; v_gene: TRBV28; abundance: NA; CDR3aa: CASGPGLKTRTDTQYF; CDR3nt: TGTGCCAGCGGGCCGGGACTCAAGACCCGCACAGATACGCAGTATTTT
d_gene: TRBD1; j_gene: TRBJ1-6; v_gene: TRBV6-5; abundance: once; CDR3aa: CASSLRTGVDSPLHF; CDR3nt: TGTGCCAGCAGCCTTAGGACAGGGGTGGACTCACCCCTCCACTTT
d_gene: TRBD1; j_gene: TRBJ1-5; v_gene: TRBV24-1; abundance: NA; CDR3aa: CATSDAGQGHNSNQPQHF; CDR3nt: TGTGCCACCAGTGATGCAGGACAGGGGCATAATAGCAATCAGCCCCAGCATTTT
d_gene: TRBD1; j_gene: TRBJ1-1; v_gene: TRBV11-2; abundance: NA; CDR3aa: CASSLDRGQGRGAFF; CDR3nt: TGTGCCAGCAGCTTAGATAGGGGGCAGGGAAGAGGAGCTTTCTTT
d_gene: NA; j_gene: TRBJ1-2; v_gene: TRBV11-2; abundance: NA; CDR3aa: CASSTPLYGYTF; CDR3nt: TGTGCCAGCAGCACCCCACTCTATGGCTACACCTTC
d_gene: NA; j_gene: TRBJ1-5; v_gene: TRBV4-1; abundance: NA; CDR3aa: CASSQVHSSNQPQHF; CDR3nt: TGCGCCAGCAGCCAAGTACATTCTAGCAATCAGCCCCAGCATTTT
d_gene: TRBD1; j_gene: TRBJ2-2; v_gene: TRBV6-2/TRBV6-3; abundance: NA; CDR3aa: CASSYSLRQGSGELFF; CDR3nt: TGTGCCAGCAGTTACTCGTTAAGACAGGGGTCCGGGGAGCTGTTTTTT
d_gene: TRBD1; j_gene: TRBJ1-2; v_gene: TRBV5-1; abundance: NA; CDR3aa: CASRTGGFTNYGYTF; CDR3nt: TGCGCCAGCAGGACAGGGGGATTTACTAACTATGGCTACACCTTC
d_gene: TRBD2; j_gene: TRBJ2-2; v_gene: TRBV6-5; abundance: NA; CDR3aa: CASRGLAGNTGELFF; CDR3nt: TGTGCCAGCAGGGGACTAGCGGGGAACACCGGGGAGCTGTTTTTT
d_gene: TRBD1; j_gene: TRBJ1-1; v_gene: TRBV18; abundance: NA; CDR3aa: CASSPIATGVTEAFF; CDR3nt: TGTGCCAGCTCACCAATCGCGACAGGGGTCACTGAAGCTTTCTTT
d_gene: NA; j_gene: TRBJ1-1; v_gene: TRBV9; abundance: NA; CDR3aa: CASSVDRSSNTEAFF; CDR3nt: TGTGCCAGCAGCGTAGACAGGAGTTCAAACACTGAAGCTTTCTTT
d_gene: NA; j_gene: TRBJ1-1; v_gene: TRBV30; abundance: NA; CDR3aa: CAWSVKGGNTEAFF; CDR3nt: TGTGCCTGGAGTGTTAAAGGGGGGAACACTGAAGCTTTCTTT
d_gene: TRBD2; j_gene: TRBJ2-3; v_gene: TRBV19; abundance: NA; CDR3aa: CASIPPGGSGDTQYF; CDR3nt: TGTGCCAGTATTCCCCCGGGAGGGTCGGGAGATACGCAGTATTTT
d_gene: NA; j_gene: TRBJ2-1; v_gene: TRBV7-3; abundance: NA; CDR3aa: CASSYNPGFSYNEQFF; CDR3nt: TGTGCCAGCAGCTATAATCCGGGTTTCTCCTACAATGAGCAGTTCTTC
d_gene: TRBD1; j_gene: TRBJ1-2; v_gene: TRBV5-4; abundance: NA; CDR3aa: CASSLVAGQGGGYTF; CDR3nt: TGTGCCAGCAGCTTGGTAGCAGGACAGGGAGGCGGCTACACCTTC
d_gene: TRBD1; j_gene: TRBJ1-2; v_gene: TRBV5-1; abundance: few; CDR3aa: CASSLSPLRGQANYGYTF; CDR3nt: TGCGCCAGCAGCCTTAGCCCTCTCAGGGGGCAAGCTAACTATGGCTACACCTTC
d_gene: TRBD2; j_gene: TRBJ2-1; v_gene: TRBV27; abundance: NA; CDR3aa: CASSLETSGGWNEQFF; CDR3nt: TGTGCCAGCAGTTTAGAGACTAGCGGGGGCTGGAATGAGCAGTTCTTC
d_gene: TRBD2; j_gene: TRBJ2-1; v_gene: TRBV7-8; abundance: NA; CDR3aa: CASSLGGGANEQFF; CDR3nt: TGTGCCAGCAGCTTAGGCGGGGGGGCAAATGAGCAGTTCTTC
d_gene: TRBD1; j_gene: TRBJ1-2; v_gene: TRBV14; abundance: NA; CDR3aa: CASSVRDRVYGYTF; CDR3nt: TGTGCCAGCAGCGTAAGGGACAGGGTCTATGGCTACACCTTC
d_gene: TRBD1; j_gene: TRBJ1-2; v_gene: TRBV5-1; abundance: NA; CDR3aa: CASSLAPDVDRTTF; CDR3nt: TGCGCCAGCAGCTTGGCCCCGGATGTGGACAGGACCACCTTC
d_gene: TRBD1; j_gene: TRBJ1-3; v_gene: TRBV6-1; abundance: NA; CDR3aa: CASSETGVDSGNTIYF; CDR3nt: TGTGCCAGCAGTGAGACAGGGGTGGACTCTGGAAACACCATATATTTT
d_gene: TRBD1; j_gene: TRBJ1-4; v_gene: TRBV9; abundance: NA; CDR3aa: CASSVGDRGLGNEKLFF; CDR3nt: TGTGCCAGCAGCGTAGGGGACAGGGGGCTCGGTAATGAAAAACTGTTTTTT
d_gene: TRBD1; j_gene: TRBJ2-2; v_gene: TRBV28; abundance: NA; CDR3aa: CASSSGQGNTGELFF; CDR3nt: TGTGCCAGCAGTTCCGGACAGGGTAACACCGGGGAGCTGTTTTTT
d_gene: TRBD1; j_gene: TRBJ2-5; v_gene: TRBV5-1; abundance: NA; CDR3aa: CASSFRGTQETQYF; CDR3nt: TGCGCCAGCAGCTTCAGGGGGACGCAAGAGACCCAGTACTTC
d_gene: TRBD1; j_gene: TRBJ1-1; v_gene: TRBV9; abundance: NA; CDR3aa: CASSVGGQGATEAFF; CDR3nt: TGTGCCAGCAGCGTAGGGGGACAGGGAGCAACTGAAGCTTTCTTT
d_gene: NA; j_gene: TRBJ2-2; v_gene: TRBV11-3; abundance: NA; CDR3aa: CASSLGVGAARTGELFF; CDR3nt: TGTGCCAGCAGCTTAGGGGTCGGAGCCGCCCGGACCGGGGAGCTGTTTTTT
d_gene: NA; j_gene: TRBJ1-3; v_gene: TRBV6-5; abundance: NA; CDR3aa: CASSRGDKTGNTIYF; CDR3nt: TGTGCCAGCAGTCGGGGGGATAAGACGGGAAACACCATATATTTT
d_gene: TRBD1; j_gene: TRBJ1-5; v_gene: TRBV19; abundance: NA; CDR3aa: CASSRSGGYSNQPQHF; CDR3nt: TGTGCCAGTAGTAGGTCAGGGGGTTATAGCAATCAGCCCCAGCATTTT
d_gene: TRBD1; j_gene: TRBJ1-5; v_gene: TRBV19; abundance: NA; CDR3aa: CASSGWDRVQPQHF; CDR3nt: TGTGCCAGTAGTGGTTGGGACAGGGTTCAGCCCCAGCATTTT
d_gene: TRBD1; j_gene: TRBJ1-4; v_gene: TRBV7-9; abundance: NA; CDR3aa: CASSFPGQGIDSEKLFF; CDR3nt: TGTGCCAGCAGCTTTCCCGGACAGGGGATTGATTCTGAAAAACTGTTTTTT
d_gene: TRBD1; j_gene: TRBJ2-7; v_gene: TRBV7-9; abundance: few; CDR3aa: CASSLRLWTGSYEQYF; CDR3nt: TGTGCCAGCAGCTTACGGTTGTGGACAGGGTCCTACGAGCAGTACTTC
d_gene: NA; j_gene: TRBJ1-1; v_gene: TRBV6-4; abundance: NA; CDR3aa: CASSDSGLRRAFF; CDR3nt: TGTGCCAGCAGTGACTCGGGGCTCCGGCGGGCTTTCTTT
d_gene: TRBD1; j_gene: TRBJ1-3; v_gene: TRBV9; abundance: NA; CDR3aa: CASSEAPTGTASGNTIYF; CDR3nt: TGTGCCAGCAGCGAGGCCCCAACCGGGACAGCCTCTGGAAACACCATATATTTT
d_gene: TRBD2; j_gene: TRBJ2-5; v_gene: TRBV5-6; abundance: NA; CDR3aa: CASSRGTSGPETQYF; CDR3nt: TGTGCCAGCAGCCGAGGGACTAGCGGGCCGGAGACCCAGTACTTC
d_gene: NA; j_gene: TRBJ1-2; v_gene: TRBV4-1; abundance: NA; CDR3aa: CASSQEERPYGYTF; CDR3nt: TGCGCCAGCAGCCAAGAAGAGCGGCCCTATGGCTACACCTTC
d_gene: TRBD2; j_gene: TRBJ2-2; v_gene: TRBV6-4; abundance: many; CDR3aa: CASSDSGTSTGELFF; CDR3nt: TGTGCCAGCAGTGACTCCGGGACTAGCACCGGGGAGCTGTTTTTT
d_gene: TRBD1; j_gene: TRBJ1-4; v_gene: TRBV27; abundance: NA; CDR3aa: CASRRQGNNEKLFF; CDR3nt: TGTGCCAGCCGACGACAGGGGAATAATGAAAAACTGTTTTTT
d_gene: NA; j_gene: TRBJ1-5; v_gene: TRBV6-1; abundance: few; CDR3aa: CASSEGTLINQPQHF; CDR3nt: TGTGCCAGCAGTGAAGGGACATTGATTAATCAGCCCCAGCATTTT
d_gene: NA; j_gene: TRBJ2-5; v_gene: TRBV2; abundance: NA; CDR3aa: CASTRTTEGTQYF; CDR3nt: TGTGCCAGCACTCGGACTACAGAGGGGACCCAGTACTTC
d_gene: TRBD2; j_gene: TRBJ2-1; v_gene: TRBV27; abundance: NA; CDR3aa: CASRLRGTSGLHEQFF; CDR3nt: TGTGCCAGCAGGCTCCGGGGGACTAGCGGTTTGCATGAGCAGTTCTTC
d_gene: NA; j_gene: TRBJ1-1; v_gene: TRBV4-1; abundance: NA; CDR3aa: CASSLVGRGATEAFF; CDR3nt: TGCGCCAGCAGCCTGGTGGGCAGGGGTGCCACTGAAGCTTTCTTT
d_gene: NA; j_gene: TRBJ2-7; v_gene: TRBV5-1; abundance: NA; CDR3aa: CASSSSYEQYF; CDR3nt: TGCGCCAGCAGCTCGTCCTACGAGCAGTACTTC
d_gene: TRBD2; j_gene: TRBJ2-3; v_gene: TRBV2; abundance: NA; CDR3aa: CASSETLASTDTQYF; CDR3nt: TGTGCCAGCAGTGAAACACTAGCGAGCACAGATACGCAGTATTTT
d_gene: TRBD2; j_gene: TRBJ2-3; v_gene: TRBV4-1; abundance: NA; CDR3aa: CASSPVSGGSLTDTQYF; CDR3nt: TGCGCCAGCAGCCCCGTGTCCGGGGGGAGTTTGACAGATACGCAGTATTTT
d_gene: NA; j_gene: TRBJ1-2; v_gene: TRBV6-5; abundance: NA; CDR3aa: CASSPGTEYGYTF; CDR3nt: TGTGCCAGCAGCCCCGGGACTGAGTATGGCTACACCTTC
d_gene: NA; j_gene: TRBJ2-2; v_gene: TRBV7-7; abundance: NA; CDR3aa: CASSFAPTQGRDTGELFF; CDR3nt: TGTGCTAGCAGCTTCGCCCCGACCCAGGGTAGGGACACCGGGGAGCTGTTTTTT
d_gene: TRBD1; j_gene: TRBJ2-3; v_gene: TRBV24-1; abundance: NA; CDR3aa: CATSDSPGPDRGGDTQYF; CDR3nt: TGTGCCACCAGTGACTCCCCCGGGCCGGACAGGGGTGGCGATACGCAGTATTTT
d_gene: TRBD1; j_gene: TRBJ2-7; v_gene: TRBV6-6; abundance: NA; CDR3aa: CASSYRPGQGPYEQYF; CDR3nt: TGTGCCAGCAGTTACCGTCCGGGACAGGGGCCCTACGAGCAGTACTTC
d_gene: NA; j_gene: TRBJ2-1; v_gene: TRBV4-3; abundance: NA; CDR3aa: CASSQEFLERNEQFF; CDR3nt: TGCGCCAGCAGCCAAGAATTCCTCGAGAGGAATGAGCAGTTCTTC
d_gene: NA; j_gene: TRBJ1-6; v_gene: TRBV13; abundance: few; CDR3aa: CASSSSGEGNSPLHF; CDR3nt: TGTGCCAGCAGCTCCTCAGGGGAGGGGAATTCACCCCTCCACTTT
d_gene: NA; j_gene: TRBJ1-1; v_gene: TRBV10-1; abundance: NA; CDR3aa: CASSQHRVGDTEAFF; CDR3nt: TGCGCCAGCAGTCAACACAGGGTCGGGGACACTGAAGCTTTCTTT
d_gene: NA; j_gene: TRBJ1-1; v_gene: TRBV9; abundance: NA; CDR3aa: CASSGSRGYMNTEAFF; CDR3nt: TGTGCCAGCAGCGGATCACGGGGGTACATGAACACTGAAGCTTTCTTT
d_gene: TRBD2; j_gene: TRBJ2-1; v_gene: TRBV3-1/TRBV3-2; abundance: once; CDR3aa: CAISPSGGQGNEQFF; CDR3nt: TGTGCCATCTCCCCTAGCGGGGGGCAAGGAAATGAGCAGTTCTTC
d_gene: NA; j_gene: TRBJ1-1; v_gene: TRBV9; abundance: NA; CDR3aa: CASSTRGQFSEAFF; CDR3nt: TGTGCCAGCAGCACCCGAGGCCAGTTTAGTGAAGCTTTCTTT
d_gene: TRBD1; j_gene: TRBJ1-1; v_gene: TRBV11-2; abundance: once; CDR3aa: CASSLDLQGVTEAFF; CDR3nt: TGTGCCAGCAGCTTAGATCTTCAGGGGGTCACTGAAGCTTTCTTT
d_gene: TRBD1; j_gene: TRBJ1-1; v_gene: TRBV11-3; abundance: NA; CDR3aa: CASSFRQGAEAFF; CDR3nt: TGTGCCAGCAGCTTCCGACAGGGCGCTGAAGCTTTCTTT